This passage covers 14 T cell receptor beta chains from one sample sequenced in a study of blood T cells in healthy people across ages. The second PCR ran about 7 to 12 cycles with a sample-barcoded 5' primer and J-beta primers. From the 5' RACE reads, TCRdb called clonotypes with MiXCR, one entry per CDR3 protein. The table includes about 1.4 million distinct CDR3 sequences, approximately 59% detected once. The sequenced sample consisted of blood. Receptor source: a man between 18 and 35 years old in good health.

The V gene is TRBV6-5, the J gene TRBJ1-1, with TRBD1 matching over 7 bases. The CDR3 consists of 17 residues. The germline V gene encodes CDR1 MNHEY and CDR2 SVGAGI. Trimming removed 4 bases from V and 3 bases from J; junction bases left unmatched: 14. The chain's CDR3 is CASSSFTTGTAYTEAFF. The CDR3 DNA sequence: TGTGCCAGCAGTTCCTTCACCACCGGGACAGCTTACACTGAAGCTTTCTTT.

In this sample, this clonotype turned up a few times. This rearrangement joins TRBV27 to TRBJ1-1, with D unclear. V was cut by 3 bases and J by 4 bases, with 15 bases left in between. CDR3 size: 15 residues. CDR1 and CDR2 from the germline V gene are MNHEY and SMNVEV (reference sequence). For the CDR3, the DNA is TGTGCCAGCAGTTTGTCCAACGGTGGAGGCACTGAAGCTTTCTTT. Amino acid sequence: CASSLSNGGGTEAFF.

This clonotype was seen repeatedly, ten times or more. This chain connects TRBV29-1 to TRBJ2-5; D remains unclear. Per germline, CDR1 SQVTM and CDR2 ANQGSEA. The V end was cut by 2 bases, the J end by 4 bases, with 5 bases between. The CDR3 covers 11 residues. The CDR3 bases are TGCAGCGTTGAATCGGGAGAGACCCAGTACTTC. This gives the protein CSVESGETQYF.

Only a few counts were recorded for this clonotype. The DNA of the CDR3 is TGCAGTGCTAGATTGGTAGAGACCCAGTACTTC. It specifies CSARLVETQYF. V gene TRBV20-1 combines with J gene TRBJ2-5; D unclear. Germline-derived CDR1 and CDR2 are DFQATT and SNEGSKA (reference sequence). V lost 2 bases, J lost 4 bases, and 5 bases lay in between. The CDR3 extends over 11 amino acids.

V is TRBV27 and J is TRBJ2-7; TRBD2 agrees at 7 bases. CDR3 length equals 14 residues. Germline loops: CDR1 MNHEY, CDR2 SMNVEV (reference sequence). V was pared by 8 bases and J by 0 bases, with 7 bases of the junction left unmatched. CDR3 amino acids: CASLETGGSYEQYF. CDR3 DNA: TGTGCCAGCCTGGAAACGGGAGGCTCCTACGAGCAGTACTTC.

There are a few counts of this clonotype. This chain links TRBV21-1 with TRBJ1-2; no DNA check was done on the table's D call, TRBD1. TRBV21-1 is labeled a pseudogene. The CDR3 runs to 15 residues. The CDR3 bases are TGTGCCAGCAGGGGTCAAGGGGACAAAACCTATGGCTACACCTTC. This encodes CASRGQGDKTYGYTF.

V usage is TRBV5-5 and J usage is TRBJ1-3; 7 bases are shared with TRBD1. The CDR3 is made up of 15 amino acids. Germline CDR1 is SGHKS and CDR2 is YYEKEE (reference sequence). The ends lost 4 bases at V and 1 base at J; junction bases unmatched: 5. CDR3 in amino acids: CASSAGTASGNTIYF. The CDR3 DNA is TGTGCCAGCAGCGCCGGGACAGCGTCTGGAAACACCATATATTTT.

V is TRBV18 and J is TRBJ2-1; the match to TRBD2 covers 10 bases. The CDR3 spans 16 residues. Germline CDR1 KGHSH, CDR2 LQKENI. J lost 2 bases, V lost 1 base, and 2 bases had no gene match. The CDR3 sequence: CASSPLLAGAYNEQFF. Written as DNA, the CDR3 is TGTGCCAGCTCACCACTCCTAGCGGGGGCCTACAATGAGCAGTTCTTC.

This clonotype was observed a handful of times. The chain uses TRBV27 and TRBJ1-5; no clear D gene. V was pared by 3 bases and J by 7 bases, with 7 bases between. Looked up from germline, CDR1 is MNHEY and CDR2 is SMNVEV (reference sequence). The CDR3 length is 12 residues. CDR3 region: CASSLNGQPQHF. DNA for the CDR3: TGTGCCAGCAGTTTGAACGGGCAGCCCCAGCATTTT.

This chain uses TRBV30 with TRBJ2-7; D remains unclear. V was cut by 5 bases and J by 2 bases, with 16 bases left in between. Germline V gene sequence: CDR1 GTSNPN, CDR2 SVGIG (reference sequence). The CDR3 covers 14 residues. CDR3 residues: CAWGEGRGTYEQYF. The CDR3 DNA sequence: TGTGCCTGGGGGGAAGGTCGCGGTACCTACGAGCAGTACTTC. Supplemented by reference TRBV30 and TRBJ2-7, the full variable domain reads SQTIHQWPATLVQPVGSPLSLECTVEGTSNPNLYWYRQAAGRGLQLLFYSVGIGQISSEVPQNLSASRPQDRQFILSSKKLLLSDSGFYLCAWGEGRGTYEQYFGPGTRLTVT.

The CDR3 sequence: CATSRPDSYEQYF. DNA for the CDR3: TGTGCCACCAGCAGACCCGACAGCTACGAGCAGTACTTC. The chain combines TRBV15 with TRBJ2-7; a weak D match, TRBD1 (5 bases). V lost 2 bases, J lost 3 bases, and 8 bases lay in between. Per the germline V gene, CDR1 is LNHNV and CDR2 is YYDKDF (reference sequence). The CDR3 is made up of 13 amino acids.

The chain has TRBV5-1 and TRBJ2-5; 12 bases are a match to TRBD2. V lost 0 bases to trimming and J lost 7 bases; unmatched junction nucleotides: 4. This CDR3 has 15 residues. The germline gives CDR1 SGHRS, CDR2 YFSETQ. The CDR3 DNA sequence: TGCGCCAGCAGCTTGGTACTAGCGGGAGGATGGACCCAGTACTTC. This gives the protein CASSLVLAGGWTQYF.

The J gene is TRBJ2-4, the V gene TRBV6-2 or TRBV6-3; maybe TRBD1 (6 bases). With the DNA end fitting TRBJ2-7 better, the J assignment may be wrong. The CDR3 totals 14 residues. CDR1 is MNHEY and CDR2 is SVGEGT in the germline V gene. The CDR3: CASSDVLGAGEQYF. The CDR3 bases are TGTGCCAGCAGTGACGTCTTGGGGGCTGGCGAGCAGTACTTC.

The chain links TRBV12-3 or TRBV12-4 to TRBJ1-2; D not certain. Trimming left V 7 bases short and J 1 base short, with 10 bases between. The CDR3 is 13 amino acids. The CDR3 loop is CASTMVLNYGYTF. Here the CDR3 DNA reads TGTGCCAGCACAATGGTTCTTAACTATGGCTACACCTTC.